These T cell receptor beta chains were read from a single sample in a study of naive and memory T cell subsets. Each CDR3 protein is one row after TCRdb ran MiXCR on the 5' RACE reads. Here the sample spans 50,000 to 60,000 distinct CDR3 sequences, under 10% being singletons. The source of these receptors is a female donor in good health. Both conserved end residues are part of each CDR3. The D gene is left open where the match is weak. Clone sizes are given selectively: once, few, many, or a class where the clone is expanded.

clone_size: -; d_call: TRBD2; j_call: TRBJ2-1; v_call: TRBV12-3/TRBV12-4; cdr3_nt: TGTGCCAGCAGACCCCTTCAGCGGGGGGGAATTCCTATGCGCTCCTACAATGAGCAGTTCTTC; cdr3_aa: CASRPLQRGGIPMRSYNEQFF
clone_size: -; d_call: -; j_call: TRBJ1-2; v_call: TRBV6-1; cdr3_nt: TGTGCCAGCGCAAGGGAAGGGGCCTACTATGGCTACACCTTC; cdr3_aa: CASAREGAYYGYTF
clone_size: few; d_call: TRBD1; j_call: TRBJ1-5; v_call: TRBV6-5; cdr3_nt: TGTGCCAGCAGCCCGGACAGGGGAATCCAGCCCCAGCATTTT; cdr3_aa: CASSPDRGIQPQHF
clone_size: -; d_call: TRBD2; j_call: TRBJ2-4; v_call: TRBV6-2/TRBV6-3; cdr3_nt: TGTGCCAGCGCAAGGACTAGCGGGGGAAACATTCAGTACTTC; cdr3_aa: CASARTSGGNIQYF
clone_size: many; d_call: TRBD1; j_call: TRBJ2-7; v_call: TRBV12-3/TRBV12-4; cdr3_nt: TGTGCCAGCAGTCCCGACAGGGGTAAAGGCGAGCAGTACTTC; cdr3_aa: CASSPDRGKGEQYF
clone_size: -; d_call: -; j_call: TRBJ2-3; v_call: TRBV19; cdr3_nt: TGTGCCAGTAGAACGAGGGTTGGAGATACGCAGTATTTT; cdr3_aa: CASRTRVGDTQYF
clone_size: few; d_call: -; j_call: TRBJ1-6; v_call: TRBV20-1; cdr3_nt: TGCAGTGCCCGACCCGGGGGGAATTCACCCCTCCACTTT; cdr3_aa: CSARPGGNSPLHF
clone_size: many; d_call: -; j_call: TRBJ1-5; v_call: TRBV27; cdr3_nt: TGTGCCAGCAGCTATACAGGAGCCTACAATCAGCCCCAGCATTTT; cdr3_aa: CASSYTGAYNQPQHF
clone_size: -; d_call: -; j_call: TRBJ2-1; v_call: TRBV19; cdr3_nt: TGTGCCAGTAGTGCCTTATCCGGGACCATCTCCGATGAGCAGTTCTTC; cdr3_aa: CASSALSGTISDEQFF
clone_size: few; d_call: -; j_call: TRBJ1-2; v_call: TRBV5-8; cdr3_nt: TGTGCCAGCGCGATGACAGGCCTGGGCTATGGCTACACCTTC; cdr3_aa: CASAMTGLGYGYTF
clone_size: many; d_call: -; j_call: TRBJ1-2; v_call: TRBV7-9; cdr3_nt: TGTGCCAGCAACCACGAAGGATATGGCTACACCTTC; cdr3_aa: CASNHEGYGYTF
clone_size: few; d_call: -; j_call: TRBJ2-5; v_call: TRBV4-1; cdr3_nt: TGCGCCAGCAGCCCCTCGGGGGCAGGGGGGAGGGAGACCCAGTACTTC; cdr3_aa: CASSPSGAGGRETQYF
clone_size: -; d_call: -; j_call: TRBJ2-3; v_call: TRBV10-3; cdr3_nt: TGTGCCATCAGTGAGACTAGTCCAGATACGCAGTATTTT; cdr3_aa: CAISETSPDTQYF
clone_size: -; d_call: -; j_call: TRBJ1-5; v_call: TRBV15; cdr3_nt: TGTGCCACCAGCAGAGATCCTGACAGGACGGAGCCCCAGCATTTT; cdr3_aa: CATSRDPDRTEPQHF
clone_size: few; d_call: -; j_call: TRBJ1-2; v_call: TRBV28; cdr3_nt: TGTGCCAGCAGTTTAGCCGGCAGCCCCTATGGCGACACCTTC; cdr3_aa: CASSLAGSPYGDTF
clone_size: -; d_call: -; j_call: TRBJ1-5; v_call: TRBV5-6; cdr3_nt: TGTGCCAGCAGCTTGTCGGCGGATGCTGGAACGGCGAGCAATCAGCCCCAGCATTTT; cdr3_aa: CASSLSADAGTASNQPQHF
clone_size: many; d_call: TRBD1; j_call: TRBJ1-5; v_call: TRBV18; cdr3_nt: TGTGCCAGCTCACCAACAGGGGCCAATCAGCCCCAGCATTTT; cdr3_aa: CASSPTGANQPQHF
clone_size: few; d_call: -; j_call: TRBJ2-7; v_call: TRBV2; cdr3_nt: TGTGCCAGCAGATTACAGGGAATGGGCGAGCAGTACTTC; cdr3_aa: CASRLQGMGEQYF
clone_size: -; d_call: TRBD2; j_call: TRBJ2-3; v_call: TRBV7-3; cdr3_nt: TGTGCCAGCAGCCCCCTAGCGGGGGGCACAGATACGCAGTATTTT; cdr3_aa: CASSPLAGGTDTQYF
clone_size: many; d_call: -; j_call: TRBJ2-1; v_call: TRBV4-1; cdr3_nt: TGCGCCAGCAGCCGCGGACGCCTAAGCTCCTACAATGAGCAGTTCTTC; cdr3_aa: CASSRGRLSSYNEQFF
clone_size: few; d_call: -; j_call: TRBJ2-5; v_call: TRBV18; cdr3_nt: TGTGCCAGCTCACCTACCCAAGTGCCAAACCAAGAGACCCAGTACTTC; cdr3_aa: CASSPTQVPNQETQYF
clone_size: many; d_call: -; j_call: TRBJ1-1; v_call: TRBV4-3; cdr3_nt: TGCGCCAGCAGCTTATCCTCCTCAGGGGCTGAAGCTTTCTTT; cdr3_aa: CASSLSSSGAEAFF
clone_size: many; d_call: -; j_call: TRBJ1-1; v_call: TRBV7-9; cdr3_nt: TGTGCCAGCAGCTTAGCCTCCACGGGCGCTGAAGCTTTCTTT; cdr3_aa: CASSLASTGAEAFF
clone_size: many; d_call: -; j_call: TRBJ1-5; v_call: TRBV19; cdr3_nt: TGTGCCAGTAGTACGGGACACCGAAATCAGCCCCAGCATTTT; cdr3_aa: CASSTGHRNQPQHF
clone_size: -; d_call: -; j_call: TRBJ1-1; v_call: TRBV6-1; cdr3_nt: TGTGCCAGCATCCCAACCGCCGACGGCCCGAACACTGAAGCTTTCTTT; cdr3_aa: CASIPTADGPNTEAFF
clone_size: -; d_call: TRBD1; j_call: TRBJ2-7; v_call: TRBV6-2/TRBV6-3; cdr3_nt: TGTGCCAGCAGCAGGGACAGCCTTGGGGAGCAGTACTTC; cdr3_aa: CASSRDSLGEQYF